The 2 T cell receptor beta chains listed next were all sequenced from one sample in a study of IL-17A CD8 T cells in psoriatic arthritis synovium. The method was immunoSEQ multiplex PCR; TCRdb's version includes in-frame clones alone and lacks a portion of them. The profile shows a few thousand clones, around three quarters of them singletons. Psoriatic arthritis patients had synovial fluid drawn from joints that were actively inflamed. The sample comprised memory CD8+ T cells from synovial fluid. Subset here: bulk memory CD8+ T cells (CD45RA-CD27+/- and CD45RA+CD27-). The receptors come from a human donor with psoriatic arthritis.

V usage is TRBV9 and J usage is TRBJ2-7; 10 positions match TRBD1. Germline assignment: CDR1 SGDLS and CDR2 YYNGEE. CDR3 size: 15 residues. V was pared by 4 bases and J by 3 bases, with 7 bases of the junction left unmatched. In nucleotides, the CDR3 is TGTGCCAGCAGCCCAACCGGGACAGGGGACTACGAGCAGTACTTC. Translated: CASSPTGTGDYEQYF. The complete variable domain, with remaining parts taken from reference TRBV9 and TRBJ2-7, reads DSGVTQTPKHLITATGQRVTLRCSPRSGDLSVYWYQQSLDQGLQFLIQYYNGEERAKGNILERFSAQQFPDLHSELNLSSLELGDSALYFCASSPTGTGDYEQYFGPGTRLTVT.

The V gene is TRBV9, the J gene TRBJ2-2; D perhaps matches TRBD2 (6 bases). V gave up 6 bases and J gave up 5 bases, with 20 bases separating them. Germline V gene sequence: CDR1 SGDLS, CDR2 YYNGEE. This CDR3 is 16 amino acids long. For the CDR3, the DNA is TGTGCCAGCACCCCCGGGGGAGACATAAAAACCGGGGAGCTGTTTTTT. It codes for CASTPGGDIKTGELFF.